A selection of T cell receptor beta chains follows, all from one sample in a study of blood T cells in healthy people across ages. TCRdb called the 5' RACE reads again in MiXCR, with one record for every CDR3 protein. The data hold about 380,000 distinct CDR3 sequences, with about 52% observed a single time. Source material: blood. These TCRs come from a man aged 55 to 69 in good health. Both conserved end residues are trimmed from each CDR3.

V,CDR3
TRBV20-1,SAGRTGGPMGYEQY
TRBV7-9,ASSLGASNEQF
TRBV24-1,ATSDLRGEGAPSYEQY
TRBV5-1,ASRSGRVMLEQY
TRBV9,ASSSTTSGRTHEQY
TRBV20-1,SASNWAGTGPYNEQF
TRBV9,ASSFRGDVYEQY
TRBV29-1,SVVASRQRETQY
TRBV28,ASSLVAGSNEQY
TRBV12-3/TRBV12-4,ASSLREVSFSYEQF
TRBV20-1,SARDGRSNEQF
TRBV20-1,SARLAGVGEQF
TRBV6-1,ASRPDGSNQPQH
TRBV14,ASSQAGLLQETQY
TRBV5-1,ASSLVWRGATDTQY
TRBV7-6,ASSWGTSPSTDTQY
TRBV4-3,ASSQQSTTYGYT
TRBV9,ASSAGQGVAGELF
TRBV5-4,ASSFQRLQETQY
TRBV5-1,VSSLAGNSDEQY
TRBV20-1,SAIKEQGNEQF
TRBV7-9,ASSLGDRAAF
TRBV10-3,AISGTSNEQF
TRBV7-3,ASSPTGSGREEQY
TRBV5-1,ASSSDYPRGRNEQY
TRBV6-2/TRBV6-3,ASSGDRRQSEPQH
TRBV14,ASSHGGSLQETQY
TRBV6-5,ASSNGRSDYGYT
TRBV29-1,SVGTSGPRAYNEQF
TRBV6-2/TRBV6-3,ASRDTYGYT
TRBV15,ATSREYNYEQY
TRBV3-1,ASRNSGRIYEQY
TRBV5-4,ASSPRQEGGHEQY
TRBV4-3,ASGHTSPGSANEKLF
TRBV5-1,AGSWGQGTDTQY
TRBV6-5,ASSYTGGEQY
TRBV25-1,ANSNILAASGYT
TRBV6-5,ASSPGLAAQVGQQF
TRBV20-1,SARNPQGLNNEQF
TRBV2,ADGTSRQPQH
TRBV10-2,ASSGGGRLNQPQH
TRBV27,ARITSGTGEQY
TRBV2,ASSPNRGGRSHYT
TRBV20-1,SARPAGQPQH
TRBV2,ASRQTGTERNEQF
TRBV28,ASSYAAGGGYGYT
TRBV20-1,SARALAGLSYEQY
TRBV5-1,ASSFLVNTEAF
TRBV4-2,ASSQDAGLSGQY